The 12 T cell receptor beta chains presented below share a single source sample, sequenced in a study of T and B cells in COVID-19 patients. Each TRB amplification used roughly 220-550 ng of genomic DNA from blood. TRB rearrangements were amplified by multiplex PCR with BIOMED2 TRB-A/B primers. TCRdb reprocessed the multiplex PCR reads via MiXCR and lists one record per CDR3 protein. The sample has fewer than 9,500 distinct CDR3 sequences; 31% are singletons. Specimen: blood. These receptor sequences come from a human donor who had recovered from COVID-19.

This CDR3 reads CASSRSTSGGQMYF. In nucleotides, the CDR3 is TGTGCCAGCTCACGTTCGACTAGCGGGGGCCAGATGTACTTC. V usage is TRBV18 and J usage is TRBJ2-7; 12 nucleotides match TRBD2. The CDR3 totals 14 residues. Trimming removed 4 bases from V and 12 bases from J; junction bases left unmatched: 10. CDR1 is KGHSH, CDR2 LQKENI, per germline.

By frequency in the sample, this clonotype is medium-sized (0.01 to 0.1%). The rearrangement joins TRBV5-6 to TRBJ2-5; 7 nucleotides agree with TRBD1. The V and J ends lost 4 bases and 9 bases, in that order; junction bases with no gene match: 15. The CDR3 length is 15 residues. Germline V CDR1 and CDR2: SGHDT, YYEEEE. The CDR3 protein is CASSLRTGRPMAQYF. CDR3 DNA: TGTGCCAGCAGCCTCCGGACAGGCCGCCCCATGGCCCAGTACTTC.

The J gene is TRBJ1-1, the V gene TRBV7-9; perhaps TRBD1 as D (6 bases). The CDR3 covers 17 residues. Germline values: CDR1 SEHNR, CDR2 FQNEAQ (reference sequence). The V gene lost 5 bases and the J gene lost 0 bases, with 19 bases spanning the gap. This CDR3 reads CASSLPRGRGMNTEAFF. The CDR3 DNA reads TGTGCCAGCAGCCTTCCGAGAGGGAGGGGGATGAACACTGAAGCTTTCTTT.

This clonotype was counted a few times. The J gene is TRBJ2-3, the V gene TRBV12-3 or TRBV12-4, with 8 bases aligning to TRBD2. This CDR3 has 14 residues. Trimming removed 3 bases from V and 5 bases from J; junction bases left unmatched: 4. CDR3 protein: CASSLGAGEDTQYF. CDR3 coding DNA: TGTGCCAGCAGTTTGGGAGCGGGGGAAGATACGCAGTATTTT.

V gene TRBV6-5 combines with J gene TRBJ1-2, with 10 positions matching TRBD1. The trim removed 6 bases at V and 7 bases at J, leaving 14 bases unmatched. Per the germline V gene, CDR1 is MNHEY and CDR2 is SVGAGI. The CDR3 runs 16 residues. DNA for the CDR3: TGTGCCAGCAGCCCCGTAACCGGGACAGGGGTCACTGGCTACACCTTC. Residues: CASSPVTGTGVTGYTF.

Worth noting for this clonotype: A clone one base away is much larger, so this may be a read error. The rearrangement joins TRBV7-9 to TRBJ1-2; TRBD1 might be the D (6 bases). The CDR3 length is 15 residues. In germline, CDR1 is SEHNR, CDR2 FQNEAQ (reference sequence). In DNA, the CDR3 is TGTGTCAGCAGCTCTTTCAAGGACAGTGCCTATGGCTACACCTTC. Its protein is CVSSSFKDSAYGYTF.

The gene calls are TRBV11-1 and TRBJ2-6, with D maybe TRBD2 (6 bases). There are 13 residues in the CDR3. V was shortened by 6 bases and J by 14 bases, with 17 bases between the two germline ends. CDR1 SGHAT and CDR2 FQDESV come from the germline V gene (reference sequence). The DNA of the CDR3 is TGTGCCAGCAGGTACGACAGACTAGACATCCTGACTTTC. The encoded protein is CASRYDRLDILTF.

This chain links TRBV27 with TRBJ2-7, with 14 bases aligning to TRBD2. V was clipped by 2 bases and J by 6 bases; unmatched bases: 3. Germline CDR1 MNHEY, CDR2 SMNVEV (reference sequence). The CDR3 extends over 15 amino acids. CDR3 sequence reads: CASSLGTSGGGEQYF. CDR3 in DNA: TGTGCCAGCAGTTTAGGGACTAGCGGGGGTGGCGAGCAGTACTTC.

V and J are TRBV5-4 and TRBJ2-5; possible D gene TRBD1, 6 bases. Trimming cost V 0 bases and J 3 bases, with 12 bases left between them. The CDR3 is 15 amino acids. The V gene's germline CDR1 is SGHNT and CDR2 YYREEE (reference sequence). The CDR3 sequence: CASSLARGREETQYF. In DNA, the CDR3 is TGTGCCAGCAGCTTGGCCAGGGGTAGGGAAGAGACCCAGTACTTC. Filled out from reference TRBV5-4 and TRBJ2-5, the complete variable domain reads ETGVTQSPTHLIKTRGQQVTLRCSSQSGHNTVSWYQQALGQGPQFIFQYYREEENGRGNFPPRFSGLQFPNYSSELNVNALELDDSALYLCASSLARGREETQYFGPGTRLLVL.

The V gene is TRBV4-2, the J gene TRBJ2-7; a possible D gene is TRBD1 (6 bases). CDR1 LGHNA and CDR2 YNFKEQ come from the germline V gene. The V gene lost 2 bases and the J gene lost 4 bases, with 12 bases spanning the gap. The CDR3 has 14 amino acids. CDR3 amino acids: CASSQLGRGYEQYF. For the CDR3, the DNA is TGTGCCAGCAGCCAATTAGGCAGGGGATACGAGCAGTACTTC.

Notes on this clonotype: A junction boundary mismatches the germline segment, possibly from a read error. The gene calls are TRBV5-4 and TRBJ2-1; D may be TRBD1 (5 bases). Per the germline V gene, CDR1 is SGHNT and CDR2 is YYREEE (reference sequence). CDR3 length: 15 residues. The CDR3 coding sequence is TGCGCCAGCAGCTCCAGGGATAGTTCGAACAATGAGCAGTTCTTC. Translating gives CASSSRDSSNNEQFF.

This clonotype has only a few counts. The V gene is TRBV12-3 or TRBV12-4, the J gene TRBJ1-5, with a possible D match to TRBD1 (6 bases). This CDR3 has 13 residues. Trimming removed 4 bases at V and 7 bases at J, with 11 bases between. CDR3 nucleotide sequence: TGTGCCAGCAGTTACAACAGGGACCAGCCCCAGCATTTT. Its protein is CASSYNRDQPQHF.